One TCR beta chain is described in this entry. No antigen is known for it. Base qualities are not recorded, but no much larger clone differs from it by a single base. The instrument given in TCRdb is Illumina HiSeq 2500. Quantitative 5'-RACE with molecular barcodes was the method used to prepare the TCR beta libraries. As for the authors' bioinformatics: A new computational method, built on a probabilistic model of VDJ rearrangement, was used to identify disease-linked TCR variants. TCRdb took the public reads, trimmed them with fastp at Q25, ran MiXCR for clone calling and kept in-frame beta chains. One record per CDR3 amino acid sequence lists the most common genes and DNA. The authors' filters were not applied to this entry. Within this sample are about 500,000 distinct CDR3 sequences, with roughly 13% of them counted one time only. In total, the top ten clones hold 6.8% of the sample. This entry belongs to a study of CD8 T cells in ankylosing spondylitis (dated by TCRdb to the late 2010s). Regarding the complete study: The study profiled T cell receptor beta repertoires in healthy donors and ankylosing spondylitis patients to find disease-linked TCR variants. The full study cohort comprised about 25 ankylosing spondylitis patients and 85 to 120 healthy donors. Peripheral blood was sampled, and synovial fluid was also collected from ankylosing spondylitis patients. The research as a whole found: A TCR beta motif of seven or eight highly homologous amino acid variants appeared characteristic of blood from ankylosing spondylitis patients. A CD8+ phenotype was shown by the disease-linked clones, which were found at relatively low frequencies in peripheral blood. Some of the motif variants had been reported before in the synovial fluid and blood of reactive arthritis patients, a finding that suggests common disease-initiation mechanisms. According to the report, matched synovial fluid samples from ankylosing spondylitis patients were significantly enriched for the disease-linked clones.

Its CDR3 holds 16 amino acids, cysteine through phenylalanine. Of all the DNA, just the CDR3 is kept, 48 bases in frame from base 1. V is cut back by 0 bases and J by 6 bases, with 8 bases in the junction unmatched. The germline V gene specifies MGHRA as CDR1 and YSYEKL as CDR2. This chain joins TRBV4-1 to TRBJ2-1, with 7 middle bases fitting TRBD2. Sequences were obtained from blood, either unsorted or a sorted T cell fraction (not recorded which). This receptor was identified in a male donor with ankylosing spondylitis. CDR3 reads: CASSQDMGEGLNEQFF. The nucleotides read TGCGCCAGCAGCCAAGATATGGGGGAGGGCCTCAATGAGCAGTTCTTC.